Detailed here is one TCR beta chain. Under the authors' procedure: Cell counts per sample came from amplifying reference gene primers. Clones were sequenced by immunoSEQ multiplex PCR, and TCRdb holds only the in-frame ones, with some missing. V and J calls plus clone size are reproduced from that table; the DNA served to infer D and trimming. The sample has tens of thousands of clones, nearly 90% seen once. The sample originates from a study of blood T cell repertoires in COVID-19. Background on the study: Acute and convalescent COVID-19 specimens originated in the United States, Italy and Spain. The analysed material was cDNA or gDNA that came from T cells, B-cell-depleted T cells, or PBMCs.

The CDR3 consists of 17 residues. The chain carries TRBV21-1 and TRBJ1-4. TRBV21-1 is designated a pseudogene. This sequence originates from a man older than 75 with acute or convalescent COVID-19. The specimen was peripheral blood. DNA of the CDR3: TGTGCCAGCAGCAAATCCAAGTGGGGGGATTGTAATGAAAAACTGTTTTTT. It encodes CASSKSKWGDCNEKLFF.